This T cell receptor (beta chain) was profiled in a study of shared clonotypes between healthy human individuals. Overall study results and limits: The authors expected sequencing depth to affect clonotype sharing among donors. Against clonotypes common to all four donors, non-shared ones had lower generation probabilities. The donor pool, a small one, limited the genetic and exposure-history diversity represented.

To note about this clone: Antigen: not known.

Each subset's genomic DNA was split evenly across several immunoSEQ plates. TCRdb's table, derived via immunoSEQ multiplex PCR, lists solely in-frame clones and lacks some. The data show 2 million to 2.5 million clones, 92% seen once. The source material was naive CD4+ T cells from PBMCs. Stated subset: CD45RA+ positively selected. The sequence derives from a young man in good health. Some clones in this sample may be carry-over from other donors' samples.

CDR3 loop: CASSTRLAGVRGETQYF. The CDR3 nucleotides are TGTGCCAGTAGTACCCGACTAGCGGGAGTGAGGGGGGAGACCCAGTACTTC. This chain joins TRBV19 and TRBJ2-5; 12 bases line up with TRBD2. The germline V gene encodes CDR1 LNHDA and CDR2 SQIVND (reference sequence). The V gene end was trimmed by 4 bases and the J gene end by 5 bases; junction bases not matched to a gene: 11. The CDR3 loop spans 17 amino acids.